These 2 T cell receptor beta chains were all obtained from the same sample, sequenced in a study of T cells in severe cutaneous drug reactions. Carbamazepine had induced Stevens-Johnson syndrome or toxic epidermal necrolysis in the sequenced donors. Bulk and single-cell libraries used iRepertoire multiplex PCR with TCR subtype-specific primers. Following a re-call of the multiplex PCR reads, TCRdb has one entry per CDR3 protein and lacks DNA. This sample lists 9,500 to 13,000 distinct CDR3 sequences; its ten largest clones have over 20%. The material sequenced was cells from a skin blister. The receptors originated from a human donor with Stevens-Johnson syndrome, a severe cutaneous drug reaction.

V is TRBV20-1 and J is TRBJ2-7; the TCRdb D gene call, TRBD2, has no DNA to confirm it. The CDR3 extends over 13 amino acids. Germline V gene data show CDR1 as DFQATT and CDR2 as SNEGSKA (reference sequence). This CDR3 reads CSARVLAGAEQYF.

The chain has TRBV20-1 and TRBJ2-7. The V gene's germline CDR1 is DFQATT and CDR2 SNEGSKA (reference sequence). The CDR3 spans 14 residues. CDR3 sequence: CSADPRGRAYEQYF.